The next 20 T cell receptor beta chains were all read from a single sample in a study of cytomegalovirus exposure and HLA in healthy donors. 13 Jbeta primers and 60 Vbeta primers were used for the PCR. TCRdb keeps only in-frame clones here, not all; method: immunoSEQ multiplex PCR. In the table there are approximately 74,000 clones, over 55% of which are singletons. The sequenced sample consisted of PBMCs. The receptors originated from a man aged 30-40 years in good health and CMV-seropositive.

J is TRBJ2-7 and V is TRBV5-1; 11 bases agree with TRBD2. The V and J ends lost 1 base and 3 bases, in that order; junction bases with no gene match: 3. CDR1 is SGHRS, CDR2 YFSETQ, per germline. The CDR3 has 15 amino acids. CDR3 amino acids: CASSLTSGSIYEQYF. DNA for the CDR3: TGCGCCAGCAGCTTGACTAGCGGGAGTATCTACGAGCAGTACTTC.

A single count supports this clone. The V call is TRBV7-2, the J call TRBJ2-3; D possibly corresponds to TRBD2 (5 bases). The V end was cut by 0 bases, the J end by 1 base, with 11 bases between. Per germline, CDR1 SGHTA and CDR2 FQGNSA. The CDR3 runs 16 residues. The CDR3 region is CASSLAAGRGTDTQYF. For the CDR3, the DNA is TGTGCCAGCAGCTTAGCTGCGGGTAGGGGCACAGATACGCAGTATTTT. Variable domain in full (rest from reference TRBV7-2 and TRBJ2-3): GAGVSQSPSNKVTEKGKDVELRCDPISGHTALYWYRQSLGQGLEFLIYFQGNSAPDKSGLPSDRFSAERTGGSVSTLTIQRTQQEDSAVYLCASSLAAGRGTDTQYFGPGTRLTVL.

The chain carries TRBV20-1 and TRBJ2-7, with D tentatively TRBD1 (6 bases). V lost 5 bases, J lost 8 bases, and 13 bases lay in between. CDR3 length: 11 amino acids. CDR1 is DFQATT, CDR2 SNEGSKA, per germline (reference sequence). The CDR3 nucleotides are TGCAGTGCTGCCAGGGGCTTCCAGCAGTACTTC. This gives the protein CSAARGFQQYF.

This clone has just one count. This chain joins TRBV19 and TRBJ2-2; possible D gene TRBD2, 5 bases. V was clipped by 9 bases and J by 0 bases, with 11 bases between them. CDR3 size: 14 residues. CDR1 and CDR2 (germline): LNHDA, SQIVND (reference sequence). The CDR3 region has the DNA TGTGCCAGCCGGACTGGAGCGAACACCGGGGAGCTGTTTTTT. It yields the protein CASRTGANTGELFF.

V is TRBV7-9 and J is TRBJ2-7; 9 nucleotides agree with TRBD2. The CDR3 is made up of 16 amino acids. From germline, CDR1 is SEHNR and CDR2 FQNEAQ (reference sequence). V gave up 1 base and J gave up 6 bases; unmatched junction bases: 10. The CDR3 DNA sequence: TGTGCCAGCAGCTTAGAGAGGTCTAGCGGGAAATCCGAGCAGTACTTC. Protein: CASSLERSSGKSEQYF.

This clone has more than one count but fewer than ten. V is TRBV10-3 and J is TRBJ2-5; TRBD1 matches 7 bases. Per germline, CDR1 ENHRY and CDR2 SYGVKD. This CDR3 contains 15 residues. Losses at the gene ends were 2 bases for V and 4 bases for J; bases not matched to a gene: 7. CDR3 protein: CAISEGLTGVETQYF. Written as DNA, the CDR3 is TGTGCCATCAGTGAGGGGCTTACAGGGGTAGAGACCCAGTACTTC.

This chain links TRBV28 with TRBJ2-7; D is ambiguous. The CDR3 runs to 14 residues. CDR1 is MDHEN, CDR2 SYDVKM, per germline. V dropped 4 bases and J dropped 4 bases, with 14 bases sitting between them. The CDR3 DNA is TGTGCCAGCAGTTCCATTGAGGCGGATTACGAGCAGTACTTC. As protein: CASSSIEADYEQYF.

This clone was found a few times. The chain joins TRBV7-2 to TRBJ2-1; D might be TRBD2 (5 bases). The germline V gene has CDR1 SGHTA and CDR2 FQGNSA. The CDR3 loop spans 12 amino acids. The ends were cut back, 8 bases at V and 4 bases at J, with 9 bases in the middle. CDR3: CASGRGYNEQFF. CDR3 in DNA: TGTGCCAGCGGCCGGGGATACAATGAGCAGTTCTTC.

Note on this clone: The sample contains more than one DNA sequence encoding this CDR3. The chain uses TRBV15 and TRBJ2-7; maybe TRBD1 (6 bases). CDR1 LNHNV and CDR2 YYDKDF come from the germline V gene (reference sequence). The CDR3 runs to 14 residues. Trimming shortened V by 0 bases and J by 1 base, and 7 bases separated the two germline ends. CDR3 coding DNA: TGTGCCACCAGCAGAGACAGGGGATCCTACGAGCAGTACTTC. Amino acids: CATSRDRGSYEQYF.

CDR3 loop: CASSQYTGRGPQHF. Here the CDR3 DNA reads TGCGCCAGCAGCCAGTACACGGGTCGGGGGCCCCAGCATTTT. The genes are TRBV4-3 and TRBJ1-5; D is undetermined. CDR1 and CDR2 from the germline V gene are LGHNA and YSLEER. Deletions cut 3 bases from V and 9 bases from J, with 15 bases between. This CDR3 is built from 14 residues.

This CDR3 is CASSQEGYSGNEQFF. DNA of the CDR3: TGCGCCAGCAGCCAAGAGGGCTACTCCGGCAATGAGCAGTTCTTC. This chain connects TRBV4-1 to TRBJ2-1; D remains ambiguous. The CDR3 is 15 amino acids. The germline gives CDR1 MGHRA, CDR2 YSYEKL. Trimming removed 0 bases from V and 6 bases from J, with 12 bases in between.

The chain is built from TRBV11-3 and TRBJ2-1, with TRBD1 identical over 7 bases. The CDR3 consists of 15 residues. The ends lost 3 bases at V and 5 bases at J; junction bases unmatched: 7. Germline lookup yields CDR1 SGHNT and CDR2 YENEEA. CDR3 residues: CASSFMTGFDNEQFF. DNA of the CDR3: TGTGCCAGCAGCTTCATGACAGGGTTCGACAATGAGCAGTTCTTC.

This clone has a handful of counts. The CDR3 sequence: CASSPVQGGSGNTIYF. For the CDR3, the DNA is TGTGCCAGCTCCCCCGTGCAGGGGGGCTCTGGAAACACCATATATTTT. This chain uses TRBV18 with TRBJ1-3; TRBD1 agrees at 7 bases. V trimming: 6 bases; J trimming: 0 bases; junction bases outside the gene matches: 8. The length of the CDR3 is 16 residues. The V gene's germline CDR1 is KGHSH and CDR2 LQKENI.

The chain carries TRBV9 and TRBJ2-1; 7 bases are a match to TRBD1. The V gene end was trimmed by 3 bases and the J gene end by 7 bases; junction bases not matched to a gene: 10. The CDR3 covers 15 residues. Germline CDR1 SGDLS, CDR2 YYNGEE. CDR3 nucleotide sequence: TGTGCCAGCAGCGACATCCCCGACAGGGTGAATGAGCAGTTCTTC. It specifies CASSDIPDRVNEQFF. Complete variable domain (other parts from reference TRBV9 and TRBJ2-1): DSGVTQTPKHLITATGQRVTLRCSPRSGDLSVYWYQQSLDQGLQFLIQYYNGEERAKGNILERFSAQQFPDLHSELNLSSLELGDSALYFCASSDIPDRVNEQFFGPGTRLTVL.

The chain couples TRBV11-1 to TRBJ2-7; TRBD1 matches 7 bases. This CDR3 region has 15 residues. CDR1 is SGHAT and CDR2 is FQDESV in the germline V gene (reference sequence). The J segment lost 1 base and the V segment lost 5 bases, leaving 8 bases of the junction unmatched. For the CDR3, the DNA is TGTGCCAGCAGCCGAGGCCAGGGGGTTTCCTACGAGCAGTACTTC. As protein: CASSRGQGVSYEQYF.

This clone has a handful of counts. The chain uses TRBV19 and TRBJ1-1; D is unclear. In germline, CDR1 is LNHDA, CDR2 SQIVND (reference sequence). V lost 7 bases, J lost 1 base, and 13 bases lay in between. The CDR3 spans 14 residues. The CDR3 is CASKAGGSNTEAFF. DNA of the CDR3: TGTGCCAGTAAGGCAGGTGGGTCGAACACTGAAGCTTTCTTT.

This rearrangement joins TRBV15 to TRBJ2-7, with D perhaps matching TRBD2 (6 bases). Germline lookup yields CDR1 LNHNV and CDR2 YYDKDF (reference sequence). V shed 1 base and J shed 1 base, with 20 bases lying between them. The CDR3 is 18 residues long. The CDR3: CATSRAPSGLAKSYEQYF. In nucleotides, the CDR3 is TGTGCCACCAGCAGAGCCCCCTCCGGGCTAGCGAAATCCTACGAGCAGTACTTC.

The chain is built from TRBV9 and TRBJ1-2, with TRBD1 matching 7 bases. V shed 3 bases and J 8 bases; nucleotides not matched to a gene: 4. Looked up from germline, CDR1 is SGDLS and CDR2 is YYNGEE. The CDR3 extends over 12 amino acids. The CDR3 loop is CASSGTGLGYTF. The CDR3, as DNA: TGTGCCAGCAGCGGGACAGGTCTGGGCTACACCTTC. Full variable domain (remainder filled in from reference TRBV9 and TRBJ1-2): DSGVTQTPKHLITATGQRVTLRCSPRSGDLSVYWYQQSLDQGLQFLIQYYNGEERAKGNILERFSAQQFPDLHSELNLSSLELGDSALYFCASSGTGLGYTFGSGTRLTVV.

In its sample, this clone was seen once. V gene TRBV19 combines with J gene TRBJ2-5; 13 bases are shared with TRBD2. V gave up 7 bases and J gave up 5 bases; unmatched junction bases: 4. This CDR3 contains 14 residues. Germline V CDR1 and CDR2: LNHDA, SQIVND (reference sequence). The chain's CDR3 is CASKTSGGVETQYF. The CDR3 nucleotides are TGTGCCAGTAAAACTAGCGGGGGGGTCGAGACCCAGTACTTC.

The rearrangement uses TRBV5-6 and TRBJ1-1; D not certain. This CDR3 is 12 amino acids long. Germline V CDR1 and CDR2: SGHDT, YYEEEE. The V end was cut by 4 bases, the J end by 5 bases, with 9 bases between. The CDR3 nucleotides read TGTGCCAGCAGCCACTCCGAGACTGAAGCTTTCTTT. Its protein product is CASSHSETEAFF.